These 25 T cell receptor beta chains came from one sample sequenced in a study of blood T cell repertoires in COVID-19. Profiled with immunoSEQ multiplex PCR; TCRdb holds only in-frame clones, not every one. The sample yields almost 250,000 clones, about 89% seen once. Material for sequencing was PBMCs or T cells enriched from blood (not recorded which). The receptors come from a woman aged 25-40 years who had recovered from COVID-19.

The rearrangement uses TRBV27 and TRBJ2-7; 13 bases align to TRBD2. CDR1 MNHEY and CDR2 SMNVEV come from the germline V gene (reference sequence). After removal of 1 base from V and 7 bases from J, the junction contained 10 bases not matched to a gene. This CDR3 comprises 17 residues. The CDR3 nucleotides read TGTGCCAGCAGTTTATTCGGACTAGCGGGAGTAGGTGGTGAGCAGTACTTC. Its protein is CASSLFGLAGVGGEQYF.

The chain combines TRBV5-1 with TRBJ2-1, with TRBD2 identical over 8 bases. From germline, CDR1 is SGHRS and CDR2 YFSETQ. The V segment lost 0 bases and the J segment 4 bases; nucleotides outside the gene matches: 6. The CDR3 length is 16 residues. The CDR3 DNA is TGCGCCAGCAGCTTGGGGCGGACTAGCCTTTACAATGAGCAGTTCTTC. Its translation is CASSLGRTSLYNEQFF.

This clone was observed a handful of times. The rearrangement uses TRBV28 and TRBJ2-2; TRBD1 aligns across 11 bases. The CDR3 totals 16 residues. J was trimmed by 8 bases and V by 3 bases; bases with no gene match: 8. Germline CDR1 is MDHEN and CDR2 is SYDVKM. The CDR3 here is CASSFPGQGALGELFF. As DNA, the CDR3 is TGTGCCAGCAGTTTCCCCGGACAGGGGGCGCTTGGGGAGCTGTTTTTT.

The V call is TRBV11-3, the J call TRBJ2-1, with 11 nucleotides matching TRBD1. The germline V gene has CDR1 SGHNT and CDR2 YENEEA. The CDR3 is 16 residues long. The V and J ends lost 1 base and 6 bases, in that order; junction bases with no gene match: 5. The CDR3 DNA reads TGTGCCAGCAGCTTAGGTCTGGGACAGGGGGTCAATGAGCAGTTCTTC. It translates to CASSLGLGQGVNEQFF.

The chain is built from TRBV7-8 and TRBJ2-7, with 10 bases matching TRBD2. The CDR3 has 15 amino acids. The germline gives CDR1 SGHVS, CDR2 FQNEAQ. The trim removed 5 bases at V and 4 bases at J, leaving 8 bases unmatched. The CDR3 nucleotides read TGTGCCAGCAGCGAGCCGGGGACTAGCGTTTACGAGCAGTACTTC. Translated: CASSEPGTSVYEQYF.

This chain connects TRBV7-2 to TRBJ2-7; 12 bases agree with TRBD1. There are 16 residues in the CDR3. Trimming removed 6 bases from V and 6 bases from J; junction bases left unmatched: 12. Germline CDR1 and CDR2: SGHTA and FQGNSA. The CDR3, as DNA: TGTGCCAGCAGGTCCCAAATTGGGACAGGGGGCTCCGAGCAGTACTTC. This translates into CASRSQIGTGGSEQYF.

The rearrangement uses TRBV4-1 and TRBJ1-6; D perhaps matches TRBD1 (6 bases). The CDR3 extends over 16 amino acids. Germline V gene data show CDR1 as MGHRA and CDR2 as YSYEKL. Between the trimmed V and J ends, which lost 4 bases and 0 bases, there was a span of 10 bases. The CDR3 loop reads CASSLRGNSYNSPLHF. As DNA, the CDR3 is TGCGCCAGCAGCCTCAGGGGAAACTCCTATAATTCACCCCTCCACTTT.

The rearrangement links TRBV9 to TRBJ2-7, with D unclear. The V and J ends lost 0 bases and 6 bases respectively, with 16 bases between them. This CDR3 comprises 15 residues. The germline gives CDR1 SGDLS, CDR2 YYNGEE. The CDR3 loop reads CASSVATVPAAEQYF. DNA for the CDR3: TGTGCCAGCAGCGTAGCTACTGTTCCCGCTGCCGAGCAGTACTTC.

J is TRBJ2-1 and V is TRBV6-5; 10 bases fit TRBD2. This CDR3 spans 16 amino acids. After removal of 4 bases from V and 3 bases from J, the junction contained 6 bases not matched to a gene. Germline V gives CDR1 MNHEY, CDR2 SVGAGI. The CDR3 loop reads CASSSTGLAVYNEQFF. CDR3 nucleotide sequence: TGTGCCAGCAGTTCTACTGGACTAGCGGTCTACAATGAGCAGTTCTTC.

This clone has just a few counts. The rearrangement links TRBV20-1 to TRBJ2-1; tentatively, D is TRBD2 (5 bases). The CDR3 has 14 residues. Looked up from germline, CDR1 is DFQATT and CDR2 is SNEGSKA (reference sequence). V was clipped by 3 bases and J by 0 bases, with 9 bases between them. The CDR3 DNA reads TGCAGTGCTAGTGGCGGGCTCTCCTACAATGAGCAGTTCTTC. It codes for CSASGGLSYNEQFF.

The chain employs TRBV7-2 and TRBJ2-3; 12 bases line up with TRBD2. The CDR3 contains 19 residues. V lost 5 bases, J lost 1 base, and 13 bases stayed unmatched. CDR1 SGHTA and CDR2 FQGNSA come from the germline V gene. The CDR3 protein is CASSRGMASGRAGTDTQYF. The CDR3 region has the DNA TGTGCCAGCAGCCGGGGGATGGCTAGCGGGAGGGCGGGCACAGATACGCAGTATTTT.

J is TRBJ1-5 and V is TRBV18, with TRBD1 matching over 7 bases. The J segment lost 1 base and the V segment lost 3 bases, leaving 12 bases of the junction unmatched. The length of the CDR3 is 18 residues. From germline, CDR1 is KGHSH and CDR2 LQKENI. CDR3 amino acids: CASSPRDRAAGSNQPQHF. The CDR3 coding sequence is TGTGCCAGCTCACCCCGGGACAGAGCTGCGGGAAGCAATCAGCCCCAGCATTTT.

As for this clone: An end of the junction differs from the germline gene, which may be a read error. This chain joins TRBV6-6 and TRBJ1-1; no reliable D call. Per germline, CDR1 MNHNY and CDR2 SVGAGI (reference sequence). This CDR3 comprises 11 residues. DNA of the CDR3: TGTGCCAGCAGTTACCGCCGTGGGCGCAGCTTT. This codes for CASSYRRGRSF.

The CDR3 DNA is TGTGCCAGCAGCACAACGCCGGGACTGAGCTCTGGAAACACCATATATTTT. It translates to CASSTTPGLSSGNTIYF. The rearrangement links TRBV7-3 to TRBJ1-3, with D possibly matching TRBD1 (5 bases). The CDR3 covers 17 residues. Trimming removed 5 bases from V and 0 bases from J, with 17 bases in between. Germline V gives CDR1 SGHTA, CDR2 FQGTGA. The variable domain in full, completed from reference TRBV7-3 and TRBJ1-3, reads GAGVSQTPSNKVTEKGKYVELRCDPISGHTALYWYRQSLGQGPEFLIYFQGTGAADDSGLPNDRFFAVRPEGSVSTLKIQRTERGDSAVYLCASSTTPGLSSGNTIYFGEGSWLTVV.

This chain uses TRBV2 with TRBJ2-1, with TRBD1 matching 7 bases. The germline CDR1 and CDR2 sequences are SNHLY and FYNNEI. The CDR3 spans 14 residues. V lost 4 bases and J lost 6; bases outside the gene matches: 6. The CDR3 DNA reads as TGTGCCAGCAGTGGGAGACAGGGCAGCAATGAGCAGTTCTTC. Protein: CASSGRQGSNEQFF.

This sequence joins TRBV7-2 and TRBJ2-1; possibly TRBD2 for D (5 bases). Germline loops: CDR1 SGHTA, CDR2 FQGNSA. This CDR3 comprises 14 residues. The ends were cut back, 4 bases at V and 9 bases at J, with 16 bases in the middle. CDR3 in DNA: TGTGCCAGCAGCTGGACGACTATAGGGAGTGAGCAGTTCTTC. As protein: CASSWTTIGSEQFF.

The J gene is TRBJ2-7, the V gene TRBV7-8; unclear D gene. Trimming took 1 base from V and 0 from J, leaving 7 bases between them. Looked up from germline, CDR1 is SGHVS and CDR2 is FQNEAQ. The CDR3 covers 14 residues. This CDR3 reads CASSLDGGSYEQYF. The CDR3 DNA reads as TGTGCCAGCAGCTTAGATGGCGGCTCCTACGAGCAGTACTTC.

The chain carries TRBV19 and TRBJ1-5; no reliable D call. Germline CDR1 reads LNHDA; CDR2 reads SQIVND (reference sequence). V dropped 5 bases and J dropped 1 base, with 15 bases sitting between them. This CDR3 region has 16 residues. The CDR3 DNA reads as TGTGCCAGTAGTCTCACCGGCGACTGGAGCAATCAGCCCCAGCATTTT. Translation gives CASSLTGDWSNQPQHF.

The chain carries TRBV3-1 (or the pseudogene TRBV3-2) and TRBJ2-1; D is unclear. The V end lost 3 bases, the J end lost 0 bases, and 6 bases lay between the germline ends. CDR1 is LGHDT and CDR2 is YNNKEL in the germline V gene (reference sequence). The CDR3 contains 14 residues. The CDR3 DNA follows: TGTGCCAGCAGCCATAGTAGCTCCTACAATGAGCAGTTCTTC. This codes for CASSHSSSYNEQFF.

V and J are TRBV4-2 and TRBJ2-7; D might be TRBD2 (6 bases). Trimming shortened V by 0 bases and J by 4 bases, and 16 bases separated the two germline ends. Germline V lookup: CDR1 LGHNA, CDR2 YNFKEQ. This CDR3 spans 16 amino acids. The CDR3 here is CASSQDGGETNYEQYF. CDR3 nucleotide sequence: TGTGCCAGCAGCCAAGATGGAGGGGAGACTAATTACGAGCAGTACTTC.

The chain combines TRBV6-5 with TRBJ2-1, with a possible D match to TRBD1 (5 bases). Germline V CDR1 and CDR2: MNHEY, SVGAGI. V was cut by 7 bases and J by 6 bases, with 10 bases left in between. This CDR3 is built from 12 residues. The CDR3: CASKGVGNEQFF. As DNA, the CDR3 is TGTGCCAGCAAAGGGGTAGGCAATGAGCAGTTCTTC.

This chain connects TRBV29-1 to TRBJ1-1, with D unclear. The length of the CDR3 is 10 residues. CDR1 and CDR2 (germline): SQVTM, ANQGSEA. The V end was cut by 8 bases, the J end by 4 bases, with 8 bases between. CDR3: CSTTGTEAFF. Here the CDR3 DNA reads TGCAGCACTACCGGCACTGAAGCTTTCTTT.

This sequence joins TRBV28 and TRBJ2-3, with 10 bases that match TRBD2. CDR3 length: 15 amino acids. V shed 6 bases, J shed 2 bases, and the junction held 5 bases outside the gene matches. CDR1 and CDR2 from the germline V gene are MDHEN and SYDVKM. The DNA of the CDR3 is TGTGCCAGCAGCCAGAGCGGGAGGGACACAGATACGCAGTATTTT. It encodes CASSQSGRDTDTQYF.

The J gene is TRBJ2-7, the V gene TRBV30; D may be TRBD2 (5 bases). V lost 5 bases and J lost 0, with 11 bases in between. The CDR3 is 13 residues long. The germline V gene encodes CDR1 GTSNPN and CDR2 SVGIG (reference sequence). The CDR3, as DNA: TGTGCCTGGTCCACGGGGAGCTCCTACGAGCAGTACTTC. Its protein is CAWSTGSSYEQYF.

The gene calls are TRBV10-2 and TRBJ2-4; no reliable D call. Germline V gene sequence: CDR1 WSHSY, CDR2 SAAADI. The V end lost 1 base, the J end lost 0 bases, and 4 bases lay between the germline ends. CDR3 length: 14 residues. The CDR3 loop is CASSEWRAKNIQYF. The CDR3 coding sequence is TGCGCCAGCAGTGAGTGGAGAGCCAAAAACATTCAGTACTTC.